The T cell receptor (beta chain) described here comes from a study of PD-L1 blockade in urothelial cancer. On the study more broadly: Starting in the mid-2010s, patients were given atezolizumab (1,200 mg intravenously every 3 weeks). It was at 3 weeks (second dose) and 6 weeks after treatment start that blood was analyzed. Blood yielded a median of 141,255 T cells per sample.

This sample's time point: pretreatment peripheral blood. Pretreatment and on-treatment samples were taken, numbering 1 to 8 per patient. This clone was detected once. The CDR3 loop spans 14 amino acids. Using immunoSEQ multiplex PCR, the repertoire was profiled, and TCRdb retains in-frame clones only, with some absent. The sample holds over 30,000 clones, over 70% seen once. The chain employs TRBV21-1 and TRBJ1-3; TRBD1 was called by the table and not checked on the DNA. TRBV21-1 constitutes a pseudogene. The sequence was obtained from a man in his sixties with urothelial cancer. The sample was PBMCs, taken around atezolizumab (anti-PD-L1) treatment. The CDR3 region has the DNA TGTGCCAGCATTTCAGGGCTACGTGGAAACACCATATATTTT. This gives the protein CASISGLRGNTIYF.